This TCR beta chain originates from a study of blood T cell repertoires in COVID-19. In the study overall: The United States, Italy and Spain were the sources of the acute and convalescent COVID-19 samples. The analysed material was cDNA or gDNA that came from T cells, B-cell-depleted T cells, or PBMCs.

Original handling: Reference gene primer amplification gave estimated nucleated cell counts. Produced via immunoSEQ multiplex PCR; TCRdb's table is partial and in-frame only. V and J calls and clone size are given by that table; D and trimming were obtained from the DNA. This sample has more than 100,000 clones, with 78% found just once. Trimming removed 7 bases from V and 5 bases from J; junction bases left unmatched: 6. The germline gives CDR1 SEHNR, CDR2 FQNEAQ (reference sequence). There are 15 residues in the CDR3. This TCR was sampled from a man aged 70 or older with acute or convalescent COVID-19. The chain combines TRBV7-9 with TRBJ2-5, with 14 bases identical to TRBD2. The sequenced sample was peripheral blood. The CDR3 protein is CASIPGLAGDETQYF. The CDR3 DNA reads as TGTGCCAGCATCCCGGGACTAGCGGGGGATGAGACCCAGTACTTC.